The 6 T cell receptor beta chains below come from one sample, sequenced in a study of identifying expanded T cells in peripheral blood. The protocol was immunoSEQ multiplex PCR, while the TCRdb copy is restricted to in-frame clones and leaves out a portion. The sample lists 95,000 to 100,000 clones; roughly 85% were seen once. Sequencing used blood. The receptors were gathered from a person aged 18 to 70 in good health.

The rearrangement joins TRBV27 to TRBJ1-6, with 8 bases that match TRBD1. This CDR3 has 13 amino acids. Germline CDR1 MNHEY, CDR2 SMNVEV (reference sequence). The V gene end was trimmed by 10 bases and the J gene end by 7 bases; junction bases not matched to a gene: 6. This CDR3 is CAIGRQGNSPLHF. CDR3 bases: TGTGCCATCGGGAGACAGGGGAATTCACCCCTCCACTTT.

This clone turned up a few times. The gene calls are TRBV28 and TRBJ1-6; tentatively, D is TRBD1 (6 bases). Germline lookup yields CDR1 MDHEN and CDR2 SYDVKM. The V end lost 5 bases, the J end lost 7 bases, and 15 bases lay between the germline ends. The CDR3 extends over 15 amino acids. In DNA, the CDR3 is TGTGCCAGCAGTCAGGGGACGACCACGAATTCACCCCTCCACTTT. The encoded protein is CASSQGTTTNSPLHF.

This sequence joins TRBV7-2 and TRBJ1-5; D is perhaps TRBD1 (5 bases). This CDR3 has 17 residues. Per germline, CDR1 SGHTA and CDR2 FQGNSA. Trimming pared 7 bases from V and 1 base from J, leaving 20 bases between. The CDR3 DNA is TGTGCCAGCAATGGGCAGGGCGATAGGATGAGCAATCAGCCCCAGCATTTT. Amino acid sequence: CASNGQGDRMSNQPQHF. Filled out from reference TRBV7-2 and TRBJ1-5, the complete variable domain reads GAGVSQSPSNKVTEKGKDVELRCDPISGHTALYWYRQSLGQGLEFLIYFQGNSAPDKSGLPSDRFSAERTGGSVSTLTIQRTQQEDSAVYLCASNGQGDRMSNQPQHFGDGTRLSIL.

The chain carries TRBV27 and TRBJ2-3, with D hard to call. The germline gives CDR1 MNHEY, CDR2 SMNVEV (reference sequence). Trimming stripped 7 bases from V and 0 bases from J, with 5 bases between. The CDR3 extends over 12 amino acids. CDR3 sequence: CASTSSTDTQYF. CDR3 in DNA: TGTGCCAGCACTTCTAGCACAGATACGCAGTATTTT.

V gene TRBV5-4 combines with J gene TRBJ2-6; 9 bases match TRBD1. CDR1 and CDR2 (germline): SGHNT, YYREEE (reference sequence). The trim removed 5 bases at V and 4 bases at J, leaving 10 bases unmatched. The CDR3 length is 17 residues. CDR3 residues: CASRKGQGSLGANVLTF. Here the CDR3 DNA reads TGTGCCAGCAGGAAGGGACAGGGATCGTTAGGGGCCAACGTCCTGACTTTC.

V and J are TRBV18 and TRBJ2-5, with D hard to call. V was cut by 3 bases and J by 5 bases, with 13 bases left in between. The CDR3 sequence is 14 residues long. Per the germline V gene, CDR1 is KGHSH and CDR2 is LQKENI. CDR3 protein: CASSPESLGETQYF. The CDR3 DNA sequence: TGTGCCAGCTCACCCGAGTCTTTGGGGGAGACCCAGTACTTC.